These T cell receptor beta chains were read from a single sample in a study of CD8+ T cells in alopecia areata. Method: immunoSEQ multiplex PCR; TCRdb's copy keeps in-frame clones and lacks some. The table lists around 160,000 clones, around 87% of them singletons. The sample in question was CD8+ T cells sorted from blood, obtained at week 0. These receptors were collected from a human donor with alopecia areata. Both conserved end residues are part of each CDR3. D genes are given only for firm matches. Some rows mark clone size as missing; the rest say once, few, many or name a class of expanded clone.

NA	TRBV19	NA	TRBJ2-2	TGTGCCAGTAGTCCTTGGACGAGGAACACCGGGGAGCTGTTTTTT	CASSPWTRNTGELFF
NA	TRBV6-1	NA	TRBJ1-1	TGTGCCAGCAGTGAAAAAAGCAGGGGACACACTGAAGCTTTCTTT	CASSEKSRGHTEAFF
NA	TRBV9	NA	TRBJ2-7	TGTGCCAGCAGCTCCGGGAATGGCGGCGGACACGAGCAGTACTTC	CASSSGNGGGHEQYF
NA	TRBV5-4	TRBD2	TRBJ2-1	TGTGCCAGCAGCCTCGGGACTAGTAGGGGCAATGAGCAGTTCTTC	CASSLGTSRGNEQFF
NA	TRBV7-9	NA	TRBJ1-1	TGTGCCAGCAGCTTAGCCAGCAGGGGGAACACTGAAGCTTTCTTT	CASSLASRGNTEAFF
NA	TRBV6-1	NA	TRBJ2-1	TGTGCCAGCAGTGAAGCGCTCGATGAGCAGTTCTTC	CASSEALDEQFF
NA	TRBV7-8	TRBD2	TRBJ2-1	TGTGCCAGCAGCTTAGTTAGCGGGAGCTCCTACAATGAGCAGTTCTTC	CASSLVSGSSYNEQFF
NA	TRBV27	NA	TRBJ1-4	TGTGCCAGCAGTTCGTGGGGGGGTGAAAAACTGTTTTTT	CASSSWGGEKLFF
NA	TRBV6-1	TRBD1	TRBJ1-2	TGTGCCAGCAGTGACTTAGGACAGGGGGCGACGGCTGCCTATGGCTACACCTTC	CASSDLGQGATAAYGYTF
NA	TRBV27	NA	TRBJ2-1	TGTGCCAGCAGTTTGTTCGGTCGTGAGCAGTTCTTC	CASSLFGREQFF
NA	TRBV14	TRBD2	TRBJ2-1	TGTGCCAGCAGCCAAGATCCTGGACTAGCGGGCTTCTACAATGAGCAGTTCTTC	CASSQDPGLAGFYNEQFF
NA	TRBV6-5	NA	TRBJ2-5	TGTGCCAGCAGTTCCGATCGGGACCCCCCAGAGACCCAGTACTTC	CASSSDRDPPETQYF
NA	TRBV6-5	NA	TRBJ2-5	TGTGCCAGCAGGGACTCAGGGACCCAGTACTTC	CASRDSGTQYF
NA	TRBV7-9	TRBD2	TRBJ2-7	TGTGCCAGCAGCTTAACTAGCGGGTTCTCCTACGAGCAGTACTTC	CASSLTSGFSYEQYF
few	TRBV9	NA	TRBJ2-1	TGTGCCAGCAGCGTCGACAACCCCAATGAGCAGTTCTTC	CASSVDNPNEQFF
NA	TRBV4-1	NA	TRBJ2-2	TGCGCCAGCAGCCAAGTAAGTGGAAGAGAAGTTGGAGCCGGGGAGCTGTTTTTT	CASSQVSGREVGAGELFF
NA	TRBV19	NA	TRBJ1-1	TGTGCCAGCCGGAAGTACAGGGAGGAGATGAACACTGAAGCTTTCTTT	CASRKYREEMNTEAFF
NA	TRBV4-1	TRBD2	TRBJ2-5	TGCGCCAGCAGCCAAGTAAATGGGGGAGGGGAGACCCAGTACTTC	CASSQVNGGGETQYF
NA	TRBV10-2	NA	TRBJ1-5	TGCGCCAGCAGTGGGGCGGGGGGCAATCAGCCCCAGCATTTT	CASSGAGGNQPQHF
NA	TRBV7-3	NA	TRBJ2-1	TGTGCCAGCAGCTTAGATTCCGGGGGAGACAATGAGCAGTTCTTC	CASSLDSGGDNEQFF
NA	TRBV7-9	NA	TRBJ2-7	TGTGCCAGCAGCTCAGACCGACCCTACGAGCAGTACTTC	CASSSDRPYEQYF
NA	TRBV4-1	NA	TRBJ2-7	TGCGCCAGCAGCCAAGATGAGGCAGGGCACTACGAGCAGTACTTC	CASSQDEAGHYEQYF
NA	TRBV27	NA	TRBJ2-1	TGTGCCAGCAGTTTAAATTTTGAGCAGTTCTTC	CASSLNFEQFF
NA	TRBV19	TRBD1	TRBJ2-7	TGTGCCAGTACCGCGACAGGGGCTCCACCTTTCGAGCAGTACTTC	CASTATGAPPFEQYF
NA	TRBV7-3	NA	TRBJ2-3	TGTGCCAGCAGCTTAATCGGGGATACGCAGTATTTT	CASSLIGDTQYF
NA	TRBV27	NA	TRBJ1-2	TGTGCCAGCAGTTCCAATTCCGGGACGAAGGTTCTTGGCTACACCTTC	CASSSNSGTKVLGYTF
NA	TRBV21-1	NA	TRBJ2-1	TGTGCCAGCAGCAAATCAAAGGGGTCCTACAATGAGCAGTTCTTC	CASSKSKGSYNEQFF
NA	TRBV2	TRBD2	TRBJ2-7	TGTGCCAGCAGTGAGGGCGGGGGAGAGCCCTACGAGCAGTACTTC	CASSEGGGEPYEQYF
NA	TRBV27	TRBD2	TRBJ2-7	TGTGCCAATGAGGGACTAGGATACGAGCAGTACTTC	CANEGLGYEQYF
NA	TRBV4-1	NA	TRBJ1-1	TGCGCCAGCAGCCAAATTGCAGGGCGTAACACTGAAGCTTTCTTT	CASSQIAGRNTEAFF
NA	TRBV29-1	NA	TRBJ2-7	TGCAGCGTTGAAGACAGCTACGAGCAGTACTTC	CSVEDSYEQYF
NA	TRBV7-8	NA	TRBJ2-5	TGTGCCAGCAGCTTAGGTCGTGAGACCCAGTACTTC	CASSLGRETQYF
few	TRBV11-2	NA	TRBJ2-1	TGTGCCAGCAGCTTAGATGGGCTAGCGGGGACAGGTTACAATGAGCAGTTCTTC	CASSLDGLAGTGYNEQFF
NA	TRBV5-6	NA	TRBJ1-3	TGTGCCAGCAGTACGACAGGAGGAAGAAACCCCTCTGGAAACACCATATATTTT	CASSTTGGRNPSGNTIYF
NA	TRBV7-8	NA	TRBJ2-1	TGTGCCAGCAGTACGCAGGGTGGTGAGCAGTTCTTC	CASSTQGGEQFF
NA	TRBV19	NA	TRBJ2-2	TGTGCCAGTAGTATCATGGGGACCGGGGAGCTGTTTTTT	CASSIMGTGELFF
few	TRBV6-1	NA	TRBJ2-7	TGTGCCAGCAGTCCCCCCGACATCTTTTACGAGCAGTACTTC	CASSPPDIFYEQYF
NA	TRBV2	NA	TRBJ1-3	TGTGCCAGCAGTGAATGGCCTCCAAGCTCTGGAAACACCATATATTTT	CASSEWPPSSGNTIYF
NA	TRBV7-9	NA	TRBJ2-7	TGTGCCAGCAGCCCGCCGGCCCCCTCTCCCTACGAGCAGTACTTC	CASSPPAPSPYEQYF
NA	TRBV27	TRBD1	TRBJ2-7	TGTGCCAGCAGTTTTAGGGACAGGGGCTACGAGCAGTACTTC	CASSFRDRGYEQYF
NA	TRBV6-7	NA	TRBJ2-5	TGTGCCAGCAGTTACCCGCGGTTGGGAGTCAACGAGACCCAGTACTTC	CASSYPRLGVNETQYF
NA	TRBV30	TRBD2	TRBJ2-1	TGTGCCTTCGGACTAGCGTACTATGAGCAGTTCTTC	CAFGLAYYEQFF
NA	TRBV9	TRBD1	TRBJ1-1	TGTGCCAGCAGTACACCTGGGGACAGGGGTTTTGGCACTGAAGCTTTCTTT	CASSTPGDRGFGTEAFF
NA	TRBV19	NA	TRBJ2-7	TGTGCCAGTAGTATCCAGGGACCGTACGAGCAGTACTTC	CASSIQGPYEQYF
NA	TRBV27	TRBD2	TRBJ2-7	TGTGCCAGCAGTTTGCGGGGGGGGGCCTACGAGCAGTACTTC	CASSLRGGAYEQYF
NA	TRBV7-9	NA	TRBJ1-1	TGTGCCAGCAGAGGCGGACCCAACACTGAAGCTTTCTTT	CASRGGPNTEAFF
NA	TRBV29-1	NA	TRBJ2-7	TGCAGCGTTGAAGGCGGTGTGTTCAGCTCCTACGAGCAGTACTTC	CSVEGGVFSSYEQYF
NA	TRBV4-1	NA	TRBJ1-1	TGCGCCAGCAGCCAAGAGCGTCCGGGGCAGGAAGCTTTCTTT	CASSQERPGQEAFF
NA	TRBV30	NA	TRBJ1-1	TGTGCCTGGACCCGGGACTTGGGTAACACTGAAGCTTTCTTT	CAWTRDLGNTEAFF
NA	TRBV9	NA	TRBJ2-7	TGTGCCAGCAGCGTAGTTCCGGGGTACGAGCAGTACTTC	CASSVVPGYEQYF
NA	TRBV27	NA	TRBJ2-7	TGTGCCAGCAGTCCCTCAGGGGTTTATGTAGCCGAGCAGTACTTC	CASSPSGVYVAEQYF
NA	TRBV4-1	TRBD2	TRBJ2-7	TGCGCCAGCAGCCAAGAAGCGGGAGGTCCTTCGGAGCAGTACTTC	CASSQEAGGPSEQYF
NA	TRBV2	TRBD2	TRBJ2-2	TGTGCCAGCAGTGTTAGCGGGGGCACGAACACCGGGGAGCTGTTTTTT	CASSVSGGTNTGELFF
NA	TRBV11-2	NA	TRBJ2-6	TGTGCCAGCAGCTTAGATTTGGCGGGCGCGATTGGGGCCAACGTCCTGACTTTC	CASSLDLAGAIGANVLTF
few	TRBV11-1	NA	TRBJ2-5	TGTGCCAGCAGCCATACGGACTATCAAGAGACCCAGTACTTC	CASSHTDYQETQYF